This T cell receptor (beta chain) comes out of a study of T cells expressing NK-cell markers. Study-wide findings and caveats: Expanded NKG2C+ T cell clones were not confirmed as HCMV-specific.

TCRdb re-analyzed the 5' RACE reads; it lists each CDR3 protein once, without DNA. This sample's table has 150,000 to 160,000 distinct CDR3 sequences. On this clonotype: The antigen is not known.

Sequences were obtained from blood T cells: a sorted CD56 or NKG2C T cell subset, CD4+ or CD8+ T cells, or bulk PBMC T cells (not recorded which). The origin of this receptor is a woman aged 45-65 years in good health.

CDR3 amino acids: CATSDFTDNSYNEQFF. The chain links TRBV24-1 to TRBJ2-1. This CDR3 has 16 residues. Germline CDR1 and CDR2: KGHDR and SFDVKD.